This T cell receptor beta chain is drawn from a study of glioma-infiltrating T cells after dendritic cell vaccination. The wider study: Autologous tumor lysate was loaded overnight onto monocyte-derived dendritic cells grown seven days with IL-4 and GM-CSF.

In the case of this clone: Antigen: not known.

Amplification used 60 V beta primers and 13 J beta primers. Clones were sequenced by immunoSEQ multiplex PCR, and TCRdb holds only the in-frame ones, with some missing. The repertoire has 65,000 to 80,000 clones, around 81% of them found once; the top ten carry approximately 7.9%. V was cut by 1 base and J by 3 bases, with 10 bases left in between. The CDR3 consists of 14 residues. CDR1 and CDR2 from the germline V gene are SGHTA and FQGNSA. Blood PBMC samples: pre-vaccination, two weeks post third vaccination, and at tumor progression. Study-level findings and limits: Complete blood and tumor specimen sets were limited to few patients.

The receptor was derived from a human donor with glioblastoma. The chain employs TRBV7-2 and TRBJ2-7, with a possible D match to TRBD1 (6 bases). The sequenced sample was blood, obtained before dendritic cell vaccination. The CDR3 spells CASSLGTENYEQYF. CDR3 DNA: TGTGCCAGCAGCTTAGGGACAGAGAACTACGAGCAGTACTTC.